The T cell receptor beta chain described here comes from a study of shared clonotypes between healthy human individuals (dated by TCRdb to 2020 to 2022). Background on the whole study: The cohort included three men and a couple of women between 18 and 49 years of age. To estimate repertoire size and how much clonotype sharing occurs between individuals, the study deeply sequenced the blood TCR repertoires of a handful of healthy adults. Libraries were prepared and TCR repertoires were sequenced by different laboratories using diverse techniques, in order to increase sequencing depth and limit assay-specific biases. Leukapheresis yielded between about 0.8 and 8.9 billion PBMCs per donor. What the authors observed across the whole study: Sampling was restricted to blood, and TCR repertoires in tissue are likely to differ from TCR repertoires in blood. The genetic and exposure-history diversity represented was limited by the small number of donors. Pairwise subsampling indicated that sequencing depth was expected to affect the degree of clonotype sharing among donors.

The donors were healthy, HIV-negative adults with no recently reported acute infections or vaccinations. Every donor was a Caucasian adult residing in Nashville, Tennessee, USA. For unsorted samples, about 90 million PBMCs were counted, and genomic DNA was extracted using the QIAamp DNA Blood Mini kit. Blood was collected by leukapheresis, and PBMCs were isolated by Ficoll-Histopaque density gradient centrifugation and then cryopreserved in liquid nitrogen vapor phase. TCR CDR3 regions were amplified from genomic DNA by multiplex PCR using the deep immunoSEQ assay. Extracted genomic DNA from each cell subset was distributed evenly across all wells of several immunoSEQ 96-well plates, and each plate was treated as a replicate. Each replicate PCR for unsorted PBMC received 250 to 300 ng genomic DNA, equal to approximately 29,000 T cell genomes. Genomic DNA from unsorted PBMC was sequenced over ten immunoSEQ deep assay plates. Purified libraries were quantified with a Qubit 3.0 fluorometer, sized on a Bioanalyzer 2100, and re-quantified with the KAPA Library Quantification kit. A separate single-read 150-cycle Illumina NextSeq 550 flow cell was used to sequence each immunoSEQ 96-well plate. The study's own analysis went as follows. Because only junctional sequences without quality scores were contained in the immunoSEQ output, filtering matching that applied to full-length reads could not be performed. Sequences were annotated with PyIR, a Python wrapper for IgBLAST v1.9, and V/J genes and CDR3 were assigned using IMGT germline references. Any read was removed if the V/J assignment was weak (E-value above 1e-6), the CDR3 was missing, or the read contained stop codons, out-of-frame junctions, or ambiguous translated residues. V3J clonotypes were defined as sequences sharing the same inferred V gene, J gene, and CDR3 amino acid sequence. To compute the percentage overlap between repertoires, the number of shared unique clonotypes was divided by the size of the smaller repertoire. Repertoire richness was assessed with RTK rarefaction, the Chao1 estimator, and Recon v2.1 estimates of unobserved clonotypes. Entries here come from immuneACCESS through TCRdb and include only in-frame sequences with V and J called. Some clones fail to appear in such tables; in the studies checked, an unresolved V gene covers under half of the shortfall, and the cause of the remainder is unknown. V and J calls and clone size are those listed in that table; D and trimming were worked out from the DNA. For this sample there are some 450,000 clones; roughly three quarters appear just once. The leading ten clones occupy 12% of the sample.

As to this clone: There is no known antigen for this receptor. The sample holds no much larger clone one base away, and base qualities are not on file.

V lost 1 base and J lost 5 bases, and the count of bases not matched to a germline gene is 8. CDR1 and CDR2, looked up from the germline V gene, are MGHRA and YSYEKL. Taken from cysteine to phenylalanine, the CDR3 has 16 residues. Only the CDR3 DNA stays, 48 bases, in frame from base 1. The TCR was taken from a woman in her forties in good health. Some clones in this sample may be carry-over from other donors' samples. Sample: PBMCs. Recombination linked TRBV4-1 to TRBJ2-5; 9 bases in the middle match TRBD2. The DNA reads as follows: TGCGCCAGCAGCCAAGGTCGGCTAGCGGGATCCGAGACCCAGTACTTC. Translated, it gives CASSQGRLAGSETQYF.